This T cell receptor beta chain emerged from a study of blood T cell repertoires in COVID-19. Germline-derived CDR1 and CDR2 are SGHNT and YYREEE (reference sequence). Trimming at V came to 4 bases and at J to 1 base, leaving 5 bases not matched to a gene. CDR3 size: 15 residues. Repertoires were generated with immunoSEQ multiplex PCR, while TCRdb's copy carries only in-frame clones and drops some. The sample includes roughly 380,000 clones, around nine tenths of them seen just once. Material for sequencing was peripheral blood. The chain couples TRBV5-4 to TRBJ1-3, with TRBD1 identical over 7 bases. This TCR derives from a woman in her thirties or forties with COVID-19, enrolled during active disease. CDR3 in amino acids: CASSAGTVSGNTIYF. The CDR3 DNA sequence: TGTGCCAGCAGCGCCGGGACAGTATCTGGAAACACCATATATTTT.